This TCR beta chain comes out of a study of cytomegalovirus exposure and HLA in healthy donors. Study-level results: In vitro, a few CMV-associated chains proved specific for CMV antigens. The authors listed 164 TCR beta chains as cytomegalovirus-associated. There were several of the most significant clusters that appeared linked to common viral pathogens in a later analysis. A prior analysis recorded that most TCR beta V segments were productive about 87% or about 30% of the time.

This PCR relied on a set of 60 Vbeta primers and 13 Jbeta primers. Profiled with immunoSEQ multiplex PCR; TCRdb holds only in-frame clones, not every one. This sample yields 200,000 or so clones, of which around 87% are seen a single time; 1.3% belongs to the top ten. A remark on this clone: Its antigen is as yet unknown.

This sequence originates from a young man in good health and CMV-seronegative. Specimen: PBMCs.

As DNA, the CDR3 is TGTGCCAGCAGTCTCGACAGCTTGGGAGGCTACACCTTC. This gives the protein CASSLDSLGGYTF. The chain is built from TRBV25-1 and TRBJ1-2, with D perhaps matching TRBD1 (5 bases). This CDR3 contains 13 residues. The V and J ends lost 5 bases and 8 bases respectively, with 15 bases between them. Germline assignment: CDR1 MGHDK and CDR2 SYGVNS.